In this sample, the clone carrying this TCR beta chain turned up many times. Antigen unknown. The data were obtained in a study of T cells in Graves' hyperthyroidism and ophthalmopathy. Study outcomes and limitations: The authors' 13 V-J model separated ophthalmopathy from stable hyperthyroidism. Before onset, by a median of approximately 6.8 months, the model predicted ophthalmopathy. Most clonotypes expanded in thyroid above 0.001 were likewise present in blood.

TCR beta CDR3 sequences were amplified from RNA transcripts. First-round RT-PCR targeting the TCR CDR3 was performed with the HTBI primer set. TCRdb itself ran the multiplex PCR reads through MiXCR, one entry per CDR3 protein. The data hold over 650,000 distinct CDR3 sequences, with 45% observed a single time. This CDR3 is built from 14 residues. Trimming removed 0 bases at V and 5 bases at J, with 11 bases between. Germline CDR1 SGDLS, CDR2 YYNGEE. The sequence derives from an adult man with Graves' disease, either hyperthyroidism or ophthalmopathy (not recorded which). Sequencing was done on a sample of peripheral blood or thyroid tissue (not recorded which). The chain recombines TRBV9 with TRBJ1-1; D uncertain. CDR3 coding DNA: TGTGCCAGCAGCGTAGCTCCGGCTAGGACTGAAGCTTTCTTT. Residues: CASSVAPARTEAFF.